This T cell receptor beta chain derives from a study of T cell repertoires in cytomegalovirus infection. Study-level points and caveats: There were HLA-C-restricted CMV-specific TCR beta clonotypes dominating the ex vivo response.

This CDR3 spans 15 amino acids. Germline V CDR1 and CDR2: MGHRA, YSYEKL. V was shortened by 3 bases and J by 0 bases, with 11 bases between the two germline ends. TCRdb passed the reads through MiXCR, listing each CDR3 protein once. The sample records 75,000 to 100,000 distinct CDR3 sequences, approximately 45% being singletons. This clonotype was seen a few times. Its antigen is currently unknown. The input for sequencing was CD8+ T cells from cultured PBMCs, taken from culture after CMV antigen stimulation. The gene calls are TRBV4-1 and TRBJ1-1, with D possibly being TRBD1 (6 bases). The sequence came from a human donor in good health (CMV status not recorded). Some clones in this sample may be carry-over from other donors' samples. The chain's CDR3 is CASSQGAGVNTEAFF. CDR3 DNA sequence: TGCGCCAGCAGCCAGGGGGCTGGGGTGAACACTGAAGCTTTCTTT.